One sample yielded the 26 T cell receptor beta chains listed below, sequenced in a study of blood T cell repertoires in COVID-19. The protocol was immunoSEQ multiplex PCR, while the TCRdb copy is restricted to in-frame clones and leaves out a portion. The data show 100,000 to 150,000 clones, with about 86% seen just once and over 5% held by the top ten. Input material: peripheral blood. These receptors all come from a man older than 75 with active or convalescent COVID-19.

CDR3 sequence (DNA): TGTGCCAGCAGCTTAGGTGTGGCTAGCGGGAGTTCCTCCTACGAGCAGTACTTC. Amino acids: CASSLGVASGSSSYEQYF. This chain links TRBV7-9 with TRBJ2-7; 10 nucleotides align to TRBD2. CDR1 SEHNR and CDR2 FQNEAQ come from the germline V gene (reference sequence). The J segment lost 0 bases and the V segment lost 1 base, leaving 9 bases of the junction unmatched. This CDR3 comprises 18 residues.

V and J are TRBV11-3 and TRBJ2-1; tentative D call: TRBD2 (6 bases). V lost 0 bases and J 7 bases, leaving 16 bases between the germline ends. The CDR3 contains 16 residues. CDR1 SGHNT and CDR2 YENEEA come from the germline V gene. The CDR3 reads CASSLEWAGSKNEQFF. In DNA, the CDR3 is TGTGCCAGCAGCTTAGAATGGGCGGGGTCTAAGAATGAGCAGTTCTTC.

The CDR3 loop is CASSKGVRTDFATNEKLFF. CDR3 nucleotide sequence: TGTGCCAGCAGCAAAGGTGTGAGGACAGACTTTGCAACTAATGAAAAACTGTTTTTT. The chain uses TRBV21-1 and TRBJ1-4; the tabulated D call, TRBD1, remains unverified against the DNA. TRBV21-1 is tagged as a pseudogene. The CDR3 extends over 19 amino acids.

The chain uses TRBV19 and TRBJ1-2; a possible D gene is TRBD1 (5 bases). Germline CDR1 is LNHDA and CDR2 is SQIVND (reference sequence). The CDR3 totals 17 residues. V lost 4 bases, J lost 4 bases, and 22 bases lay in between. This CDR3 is CASSSSPRRAQFYGYTF. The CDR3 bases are TGTGCCAGTAGTAGCAGCCCCCGCAGGGCTCAGTTCTATGGCTACACCTTC. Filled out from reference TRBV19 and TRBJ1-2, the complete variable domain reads DGGITQSPKYLFRKEGQNVTLSCEQNLNHDAMYWYRQDPGQGLRLIYYSQIVNDFQKGDIAEGYSVSREKKESFPLTVTSAQKNPTAFYLCASSSSPRRAQFYGYTFGSGTRLTVV.

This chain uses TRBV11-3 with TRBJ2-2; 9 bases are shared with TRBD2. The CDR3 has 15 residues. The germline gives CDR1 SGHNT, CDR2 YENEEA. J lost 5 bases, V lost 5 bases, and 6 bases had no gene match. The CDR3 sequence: CASSQASGATGELFF. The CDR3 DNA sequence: TGTGCCAGCAGCCAGGCTAGCGGGGCGACCGGGGAGCTGTTTTTT.

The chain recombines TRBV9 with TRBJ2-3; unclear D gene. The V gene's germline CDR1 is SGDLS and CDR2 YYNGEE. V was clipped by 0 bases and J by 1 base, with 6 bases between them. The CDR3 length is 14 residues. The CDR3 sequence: CASSVALGTDTQYF. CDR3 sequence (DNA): TGTGCCAGCAGCGTAGCGCTAGGCACAGATACGCAGTATTTT.

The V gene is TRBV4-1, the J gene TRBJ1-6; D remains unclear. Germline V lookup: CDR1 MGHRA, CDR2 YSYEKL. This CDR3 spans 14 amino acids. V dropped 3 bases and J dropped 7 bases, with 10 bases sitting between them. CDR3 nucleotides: TGCGCCAGCAGCCAGAGGCACGGAAATTCACCCCTCCACTTT. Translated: CASSQRHGNSPLHF.

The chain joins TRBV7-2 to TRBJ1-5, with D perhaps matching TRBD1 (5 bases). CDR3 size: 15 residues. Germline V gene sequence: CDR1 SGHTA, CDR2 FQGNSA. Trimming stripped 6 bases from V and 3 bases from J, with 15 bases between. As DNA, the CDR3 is TGTGCCAGCAGTGGGTCTCAGGGAAACAATCAGCCCCAGCATTTT. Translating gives CASSGSQGNNQPQHF.

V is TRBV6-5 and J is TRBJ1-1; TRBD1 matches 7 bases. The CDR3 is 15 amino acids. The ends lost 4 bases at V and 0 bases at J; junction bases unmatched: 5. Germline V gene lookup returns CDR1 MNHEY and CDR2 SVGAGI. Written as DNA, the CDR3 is TGTGCCAGCAGTTCCCCGGGACAGCTGAACACTGAAGCTTTCTTT. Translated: CASSSPGQLNTEAFF.

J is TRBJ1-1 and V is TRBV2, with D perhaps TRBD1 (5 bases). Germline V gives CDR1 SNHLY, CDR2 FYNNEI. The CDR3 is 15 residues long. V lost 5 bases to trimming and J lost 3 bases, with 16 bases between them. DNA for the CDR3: TGTGCCAGCAGTTCACACGGGGGAGCGGACACTGAAGCTTTCTTT. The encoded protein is CASSSHGGADTEAFF.

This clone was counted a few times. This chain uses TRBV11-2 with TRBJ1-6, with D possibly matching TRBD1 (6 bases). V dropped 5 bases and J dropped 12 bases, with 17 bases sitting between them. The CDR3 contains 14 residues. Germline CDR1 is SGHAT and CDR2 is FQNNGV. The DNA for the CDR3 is TGTGCCAGCAGCCTCCCCAGGGGACGGGAACCCCTCCACTTT. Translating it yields CASSLPRGREPLHF.

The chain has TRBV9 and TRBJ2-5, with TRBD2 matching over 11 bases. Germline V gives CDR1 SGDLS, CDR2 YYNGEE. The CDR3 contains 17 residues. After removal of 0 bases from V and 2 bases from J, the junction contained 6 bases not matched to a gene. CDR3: CASSVGASGGSQETQYF. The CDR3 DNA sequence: TGTGCCAGCAGCGTAGGGGCTAGCGGGGGGTCGCAAGAGACCCAGTACTTC.

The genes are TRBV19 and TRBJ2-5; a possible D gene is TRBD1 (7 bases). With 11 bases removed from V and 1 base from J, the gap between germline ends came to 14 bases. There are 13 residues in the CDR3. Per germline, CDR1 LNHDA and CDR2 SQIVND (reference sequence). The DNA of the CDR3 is TGTGCCGCTGGACAGGAGGGCCAAGAGACCCAGTACTTC. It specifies CAAGQEGQETQYF.

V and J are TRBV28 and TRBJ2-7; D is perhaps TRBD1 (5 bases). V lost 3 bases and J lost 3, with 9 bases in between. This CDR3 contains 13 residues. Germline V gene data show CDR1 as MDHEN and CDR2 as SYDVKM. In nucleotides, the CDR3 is TGTGCCAGCAGTTTCCCAGGGATCTACGAGCAGTACTTC. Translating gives CASSFPGIYEQYF.

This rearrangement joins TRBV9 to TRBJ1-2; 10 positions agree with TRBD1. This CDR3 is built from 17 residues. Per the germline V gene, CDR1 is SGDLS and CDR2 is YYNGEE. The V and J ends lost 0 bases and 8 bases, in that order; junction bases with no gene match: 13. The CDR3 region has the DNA TGTGCCAGCAGCGTAGTTGAGACAGGGGGCGCCAGCGAAGGCTACACCTTC. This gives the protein CASSVVETGGASEGYTF.

The CDR3 sequence is CASSLGRTTTYEQYF. The CDR3 bases are TGTGCCAGCAGCTTAGGACGGACTACGACCTACGAGCAGTACTTC. This chain uses TRBV7-2 with TRBJ2-7; weak D call: TRBD2 (6 bases). The CDR3 length is 15 residues. Germline values: CDR1 SGHTA, CDR2 FQGNSA. The V and J ends lost 1 base and 2 bases respectively, with 12 bases between them.

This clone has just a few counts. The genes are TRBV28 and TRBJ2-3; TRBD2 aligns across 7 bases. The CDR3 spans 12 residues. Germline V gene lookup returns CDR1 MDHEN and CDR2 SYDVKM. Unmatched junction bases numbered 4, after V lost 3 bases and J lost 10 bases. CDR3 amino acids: CASSFGGVAQYF. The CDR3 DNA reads TGTGCCAGCAGTTTTGGGGGGGTTGCGCAGTATTTT.

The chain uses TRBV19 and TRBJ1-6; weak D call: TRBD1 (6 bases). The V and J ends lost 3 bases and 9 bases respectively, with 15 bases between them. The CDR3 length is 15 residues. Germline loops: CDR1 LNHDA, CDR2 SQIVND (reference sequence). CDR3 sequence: CASSIGRIGGSPLHF. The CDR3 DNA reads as TGTGCCAGTAGTATCGGCAGGATAGGGGGTTCACCCCTCCACTTT.

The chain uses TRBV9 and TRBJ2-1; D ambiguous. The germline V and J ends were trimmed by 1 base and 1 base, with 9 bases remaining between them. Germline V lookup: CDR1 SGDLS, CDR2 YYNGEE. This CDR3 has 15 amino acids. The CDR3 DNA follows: TGTGCCAGCAGCGTACACACAGAATCCTACAATGAGCAGTTCTTC. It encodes CASSVHTESYNEQFF.

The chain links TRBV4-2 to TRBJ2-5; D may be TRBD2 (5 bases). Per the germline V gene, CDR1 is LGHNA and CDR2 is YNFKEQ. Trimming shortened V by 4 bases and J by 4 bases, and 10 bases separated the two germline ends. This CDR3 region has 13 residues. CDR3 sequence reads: CASSLSRGETQYF. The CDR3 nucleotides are TGTGCCAGCAGCCTATCCCGGGGAGAGACCCAGTACTTC.

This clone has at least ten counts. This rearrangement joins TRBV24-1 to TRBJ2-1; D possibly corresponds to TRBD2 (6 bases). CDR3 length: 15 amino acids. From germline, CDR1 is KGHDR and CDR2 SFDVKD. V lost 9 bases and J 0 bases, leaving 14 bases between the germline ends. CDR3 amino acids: CATGRRGASYNEQFF. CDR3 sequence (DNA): TGTGCCACCGGACGGCGGGGTGCCTCCTACAATGAGCAGTTCTTC.

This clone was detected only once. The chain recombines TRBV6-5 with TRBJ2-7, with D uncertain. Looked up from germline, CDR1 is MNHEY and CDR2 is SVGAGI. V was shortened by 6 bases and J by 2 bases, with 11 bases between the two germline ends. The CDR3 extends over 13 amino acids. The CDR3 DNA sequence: TGTGCCAGCAGCATGGCACCCACCTACGAGCAGTACTTC. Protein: CASSMAPTYEQYF.

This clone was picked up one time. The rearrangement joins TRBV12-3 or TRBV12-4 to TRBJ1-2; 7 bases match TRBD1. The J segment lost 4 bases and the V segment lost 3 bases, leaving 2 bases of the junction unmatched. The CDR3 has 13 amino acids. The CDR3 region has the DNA TGTGCCAGCAGTTTGGGACAGCTCTATGGCTACACCTTC. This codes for CASSLGQLYGYTF.

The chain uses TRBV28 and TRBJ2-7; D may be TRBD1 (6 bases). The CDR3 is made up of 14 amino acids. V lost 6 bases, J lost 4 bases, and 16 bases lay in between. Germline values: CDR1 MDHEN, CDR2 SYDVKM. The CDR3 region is CASSPPERGYEQYF. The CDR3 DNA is TGTGCCAGCAGCCCCCCGGAGAGGGGGTACGAGCAGTACTTC. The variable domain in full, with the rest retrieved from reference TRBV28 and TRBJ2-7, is DVKVTQSSRYLVKRTGEKVFLECVQDMDHENMFWYRQDPGLGLRLIYFSYDVKMKEKGDIPEGYSVSREKKERFSLILESASTNQTSMYLCASSPPERGYEQYFGPGTRLTVT.

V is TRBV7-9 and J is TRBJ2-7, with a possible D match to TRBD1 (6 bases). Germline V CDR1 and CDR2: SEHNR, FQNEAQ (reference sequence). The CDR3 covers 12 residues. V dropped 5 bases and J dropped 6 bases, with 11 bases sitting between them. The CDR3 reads CASSPLGGEQYF. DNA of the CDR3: TGTGCCAGCAGCCCTCTAGGGGGCGAGCAGTACTTC.

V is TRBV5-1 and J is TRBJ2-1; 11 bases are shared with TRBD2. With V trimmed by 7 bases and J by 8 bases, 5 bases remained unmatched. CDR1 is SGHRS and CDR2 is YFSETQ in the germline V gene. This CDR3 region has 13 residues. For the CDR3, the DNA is TGCGCCAGCCGACTAGCGGGGAAGTATGAGCAGTTCTTC. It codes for CASRLAGKYEQFF.